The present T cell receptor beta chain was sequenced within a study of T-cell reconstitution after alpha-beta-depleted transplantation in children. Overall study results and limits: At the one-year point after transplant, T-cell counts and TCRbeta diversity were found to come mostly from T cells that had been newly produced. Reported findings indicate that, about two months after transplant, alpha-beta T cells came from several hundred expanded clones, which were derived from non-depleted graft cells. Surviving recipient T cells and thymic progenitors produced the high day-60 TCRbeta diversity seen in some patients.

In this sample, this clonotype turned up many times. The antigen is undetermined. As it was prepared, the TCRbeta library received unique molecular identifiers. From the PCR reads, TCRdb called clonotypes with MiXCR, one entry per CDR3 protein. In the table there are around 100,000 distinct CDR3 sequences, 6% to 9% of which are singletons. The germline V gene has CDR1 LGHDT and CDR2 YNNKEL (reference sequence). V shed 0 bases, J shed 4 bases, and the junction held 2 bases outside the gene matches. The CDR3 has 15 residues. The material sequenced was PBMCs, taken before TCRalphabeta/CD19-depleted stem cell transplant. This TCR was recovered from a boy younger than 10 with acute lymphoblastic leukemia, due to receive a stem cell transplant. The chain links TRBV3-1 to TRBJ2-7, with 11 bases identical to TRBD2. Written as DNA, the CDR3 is TGTGCCAGCAGCCAAGATCTAGCGGGGGGTTACGAGCAGTACTTC. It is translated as CASSQDLAGGYEQYF.